The rows below give T cell receptor beta chains drawn from one sample of a study of shared T cell receptors in the human thymus. Assay used: immunoSEQ multiplex PCR; TCRdb lists only in-frame clones, some missing. The repertoire consists of some 660,000 clones, with 87% occurring once and the leading ten covering under 0.01%. The sample was also reused in another study, on human thymus T cells.

Sequencing was performed on thymocytes. All receptors come from a boy under two years old with a congenital heart defect. Both conserved end residues are part of each CDR3. The D gene is left open where the match is weak. Only part of the rows carry a size: once, few, many, or a class if the clone is expanded.

D gene	V gene	clone size	J gene	CDR3 protein	CDR3 DNA
NA	TRBV7-9	NA	TRBJ1-4	CASSDRQATNEKLFF	TGTGCCAGCAGCGATCGACAGGCAACTAATGAAAAACTGTTTTTT
TRBD2	TRBV4-1	NA	TRBJ2-7	CASSQDGGAFEQYF	TGCGCCAGCAGCCAAGACGGGGGGGCCTTCGAGCAGTACTTC
NA	TRBV15	once	TRBJ2-7	CATSRAYSDYEQYF	TGTGCCACCAGCAGAGCATACAGTGACTACGAGCAGTACTTC
NA	TRBV5-6	NA	TRBJ1-3	CASSFISVQDSGNTIYF	TGTGCCAGCAGCTTTATCTCCGTACAAGACTCTGGAAACACCATATATTTT
TRBD1	TRBV9	NA	TRBJ1-1	CASSVGPGGSGTEAFF	TGTGCCAGCAGCGTAGGCCCAGGGGGCTCTGGTACTGAAGCTTTCTTT
NA	TRBV29-1	few	TRBJ1-2	CSATGLLDGYTF	TGCAGCGCAACAGGGTTATTGGATGGCTACACCTTC
TRBD2	TRBV25-1	NA	TRBJ2-1	CASTTRGLAGYNEQFF	TGTGCCAGCACCACCAGAGGACTAGCGGGTTACAATGAGCAGTTCTTC
TRBD1	TRBV4-2	NA	TRBJ1-2	CASKTAKGGQGGYTF	TGTGCCAGCAAAACCGCGAAGGGGGGACAGGGTGGCTACACCTTC
NA	TRBV4-3	NA	TRBJ1-1	CASSQAPGRESAEAFF	TGCGCCAGCAGCCAAGCCCCAGGACGGGAGAGCGCTGAAGCTTTCTTT
TRBD2	TRBV30	few	TRBJ2-5	CAFQTSGGARPYF	TGTGCCTTCCAGACTAGCGGGGGGGCCCGGCCGTACTTC
TRBD1	TRBV6-5	NA	TRBJ2-7	CASSSGQGGHEQYF	TGTGCCAGCAGTTCTGGACAGGGCGGGCACGAGCAGTACTTC
NA	TRBV7-2	once	TRBJ2-7	CASSLRGTHEQYF	TGTGCCAGCAGCCTGAGAGGGACACACGAGCAGTACTTC
NA	TRBV5-4	NA	TRBJ1-5	CASSLFQKEDSNQPQHF	TGTGCCAGCAGCTTGTTTCAGAAAGAAGATAGCAATCAGCCCCAGCATTTT
NA	TRBV7-2	once	TRBJ2-1	CASSLEVSGSTTYNEQFF	TGTGCCAGCAGCTTGGAAGTTAGCGGATCCACCACGTACAATGAGCAGTTCTTC
TRBD1	TRBV25-1	once	TRBJ1-6	CASSEIGGDRDGSPLHF	TGTGCCAGCAGTGAAATAGGCGGGGACAGGGACGGTTCACCCCTCCACTTT
TRBD2	TRBV19	NA	TRBJ2-3	CASSNERGVLTDTQYF	TGTGCCAGTAGTAATGAGCGGGGCGTTCTAACAGATACGCAGTATTTT
NA	TRBV27	NA	TRBJ2-5	CASLPHGAPTMDTTLRQETQYF	TGTGCCAGCCTCCCCCACGGCGCGCCCACGATGGACACGACACTCCGACAAGAGACCCAGTACTTC
TRBD1	TRBV7-9	NA	TRBJ2-7	CASSLAGQSYEQYF	TGTGCCAGCAGCTTAGCGGGACAGTCCTACGAGCAGTACTTC
NA	TRBV21-1	NA	TRBJ1-6	CASSKVGRRPYNSPLHF	TGTGCCAGCAGCAAAGTTGGGAGGCGGCCTTATAATTCACCCCTCCACTTT
NA	TRBV6-5	NA	TRBJ1-4	CASSFTRGSNEKLFF	TGTGCCAGCAGTTTTACCAGGGGATCTAATGAAAAACTGTTTTTT
TRBD2	TRBV4-1	NA	TRBJ2-2	CASSQETGLAGVHPTGELFF	TGCGCCAGCAGCCAAGAGACCGGACTAGCGGGAGTACATCCCACCGGGGAGCTGTTTTTT
NA	TRBV6-5	NA	TRBJ1-4	CASSLGRGNEKLFF	TGTGCCAGCAGTTTAGGGCGGGGGAATGAAAAACTGTTTTTT
TRBD1	TRBV18	NA	TRBJ1-1	CASSRRGTGNTEAFF	TGTGCCAGCTCACGCCGCGGGACAGGGAACACTGAAGCTTTCTTT
TRBD2	TRBV10-3	NA	TRBJ2-7	CAISATPGTSGRYEQYF	TGTGCCATCAGTGCTACCCCCGGGACTAGCGGGAGATACGAGCAGTACTTC
TRBD2	TRBV19	NA	TRBJ2-2	CASSIVLAGGPGPGELFF	TGTGCCAGTAGTATAGTACTAGCGGGAGGGCCGGGGCCCGGGGAGCTGTTTTTT
TRBD2	TRBV4-3	NA	TRBJ2-2	CASSQPMGGTTGELFF	TGCGCCAGCAGCCAACCAATGGGGGGGACCACCGGGGAGCTGTTTTTT
NA	TRBV20-1	NA	TRBJ2-7	CSAPSTEQYF	TGCAGTGCACCTAGTACCGAGCAGTACTTC
NA	TRBV12-5	NA	TRBJ1-1	CASGLVPSSEAFF	TGTGCTAGTGGTTTGGTACCCAGTTCCGAAGCTTTCTTT
TRBD2	TRBV13	NA	TRBJ2-1	CASSLTSDYNEQFF	TGTGCCAGCAGCTTAACTAGCGACTACAATGAGCAGTTCTTC
TRBD2	TRBV15	NA	TRBJ2-1	CATSREGLAGGPPYNEQFF	TGTGCCACCAGCAGAGAGGGACTAGCGGGGGGGCCTCCCTACAATGAGCAGTTCTTC
NA	TRBV2	once	TRBJ2-2	CASSGDMWKAGELFF	TGTGCCAGCTCCGGGGACATGTGGAAAGCCGGGGAGCTGTTTTTT
NA	TRBV15	NA	TRBJ1-2	CATSSLIQDAFNYGYTF	TGTGCCACCAGCAGTCTAATACAGGACGCATTTAACTATGGCTACACCTTC
NA	TRBV28	NA	TRBJ1-5	CASSLHRQYSNQPQHF	TGTGCCAGCAGTTTACACCGACAGTATAGCAATCAGCCCCAGCATTTT
NA	TRBV25-1	once	TRBJ2-1	CASSGGWVEQFF	TGTGCCAGCAGTGGGGGCTGGGTTGAGCAGTTCTTC
NA	TRBV12-5	NA	TRBJ1-3	CASAPFPGISGNTIYF	TGTGCTAGTGCCCCATTTCCAGGGATCTCTGGAAACACCATATATTTT
NA	TRBV4-3	NA	TRBJ2-3	CASSQDSLSGQLTFPDTQYF	TGCGCCAGCAGCCAAGACTCGTTAAGCGGCCAGCTAACTTTTCCAGATACGCAGTATTTT
NA	TRBV5-1	NA	TRBJ2-3	CASSSSTDTQYF	TGCGCCAGCAGCTCCTCCACAGATACGCAGTATTTT
TRBD1	TRBV29-1	few	TRBJ1-4	CSAGTDFTANEKLFF	TGCAGCGCCGGGACAGATTTCACTGCTAATGAAAAACTGTTTTTT
NA	TRBV18	NA	TRBJ2-7	CASSRATSYEQYF	TGTGCCAGCTCACGGGCCACCTCCTACGAGCAGTACTTC
TRBD2	TRBV5-3	NA	TRBJ2-7	CARSFAWLAGVGGSYEQYF	TGTGCCAGAAGCTTTGCGTGGCTAGCGGGAGTGGGGGGCTCCTACGAGCAGTACTTC
NA	TRBV28	NA	TRBJ2-1	CASSPYPTGADNNEQFF	TGTGCCAGCAGCCCGTACCCGACAGGAGCGGATAACAATGAGCAGTTCTTC
TRBD1	TRBV5-1	NA	TRBJ2-1	CASRQRTGGNEQFF	TGCGCCAGCAGACAAAGGACAGGGGGGAATGAGCAGTTCTTC
NA	TRBV6-1	NA	TRBJ1-5	CASSEMIGIFSNQPQHF	TGTGCCAGCAGTGAAATGATTGGCATTTTCAGCAATCAGCCCCAGCATTTT
TRBD1	TRBV29-1	NA	TRBJ2-4	CSVTSPGQGAAKNIQYF	TGCAGCGTCACCTCACCGGGACAGGGGGCTGCCAAAAACATTCAGTACTTC
TRBD2	TRBV20-1	NA	TRBJ2-7	CSAGAGGEQYF	TGCAGTGCTGGAGCGGGGGGTGAGCAGTACTTC
NA	TRBV10-3	NA	TRBJ1-1	CAIGQPGENPNSITTDPLNTEAFF	TGTGCCATCGGACAACCGGGGGAGAACCCCAATTCCATCACGACAGACCCTTTGAACACTGAAGCTTTCTTT
NA	TRBV28	NA	TRBJ2-7	CASSLIARSYEQYF	TGTGCCAGCAGTTTGATAGCCAGATCCTACGAGCAGTACTTC